These T cell receptor beta chains were read from a single sample in a study of blood T cell repertoires in COVID-19. Only in-frame clones appear in the TCRdb table, and some are missing; sequencing was by immunoSEQ multiplex PCR. The sample lists about 670,000 clones, over 80% seen once, with over 0.2% in the top ten. Sample: peripheral blood. The source is a woman aged 18 to 35 with acute or convalescent COVID-19. Each CDR3 is given with its conserved first and last residue. Fields, in order: D gene, J gene, clone size, V gene, CDR3 DNA, CDR3 protein. A D gene is named only where the DNA matches it firmly. The listing skips clone size in some rows; elsewhere it reads once, few, many or a size class.

d_call: TRBD2
j_call: TRBJ2-5
clone_size: .
v_call: TRBV5-1
cdr3_nt: TGCGCCAGCAACCGACTAGCGGGGGTGCTGCCAGGGACCCAGTACTTC
cdr3_aa: CASNRLAGVLPGTQYF

d_call: .
j_call: TRBJ1-6
clone_size: .
v_call: TRBV7-2
cdr3_nt: TGTGCCAGCAGCCCCAACCCCTCGACAGCCAGGGGACCCCTCCACTTT
cdr3_aa: CASSPNPSTARGPLHF

d_call: .
j_call: TRBJ2-7
clone_size: .
v_call: TRBV6-5
cdr3_nt: TGTGCCAGCCAGACCCCTCCCAGGGGAATCGAGTACTTC
cdr3_aa: CASQTPPRGIEYF

d_call: TRBD1
j_call: TRBJ1-1
clone_size: .
v_call: TRBV7-3
cdr3_nt: TGTGCCAGCAGCTTAACGGGACAGATGAACACTGAAGCTTTCTTT
cdr3_aa: CASSLTGQMNTEAFF

d_call: TRBD1
j_call: TRBJ2-2
clone_size: .
v_call: TRBV5-6
cdr3_nt: TGTGCCAGCAGCTTTGGGACAGGTTTGGCCATCGGGGAGCTGTTTTTT
cdr3_aa: CASSFGTGLAIGELFF

d_call: TRBD1
j_call: TRBJ1-5
clone_size: .
v_call: TRBV10-3
cdr3_nt: TGTGCCATCAGTGCGGGGGGGGACAGGGGCTATCAGCCCCAGCATTTT
cdr3_aa: CAISAGGDRGYQPQHF

d_call: .
j_call: TRBJ1-5
clone_size: few
v_call: TRBV30
cdr3_nt: TGTGCCTGGAGTGTACAAGGCAATCAGCCCCAGCATTTT
cdr3_aa: CAWSVQGNQPQHF

d_call: .
j_call: TRBJ2-2
clone_size: once
v_call: TRBV21-1
cdr3_nt: TGTGCCAGCACTGCCTCCGGGACAGGGAGGGCCGGGGAGCTGTTTTTT
cdr3_aa: CASTASGTGRAGELFF

d_call: TRBD1
j_call: TRBJ1-2
clone_size: .
v_call: TRBV29-1
cdr3_nt: TGCAGCGGCGCACAGGGGGTCTATGGCTACACCTTC
cdr3_aa: CSGAQGVYGYTF

d_call: .
j_call: TRBJ2-7
clone_size: .
v_call: TRBV4-3
cdr3_nt: TGCGCCAGCAGCCTCCAGGTTACCTACGAGCAGTACTTC
cdr3_aa: CASSLQVTYEQYF

d_call: .
j_call: TRBJ1-5
clone_size: .
v_call: TRBV11-2
cdr3_nt: TGTGCCAGCAGCTTAGCAGGGAATAGTCAACAGCCCCAGCATTTT
cdr3_aa: CASSLAGNSQQPQHF

d_call: .
j_call: TRBJ1-5
clone_size: .
v_call: TRBV30
cdr3_nt: TGTGCCTGGAGCGATTCGGGTCAGCCCCAGCATTTT
cdr3_aa: CAWSDSGQPQHF

d_call: .
j_call: TRBJ1-5
clone_size: .
v_call: TRBV5-1
cdr3_nt: TGCGCCAGCAGCTTGCTACCGGGGGAAAATCAGCCCCAGCATTTT
cdr3_aa: CASSLLPGENQPQHF

d_call: .
j_call: TRBJ2-3
clone_size: .
v_call: TRBV19
cdr3_nt: TGTGCCAGTAGTATAACAACCATCACAGATACGCAGTATTTT
cdr3_aa: CASSITTITDTQYF

d_call: TRBD1
j_call: TRBJ2-1
clone_size: once
v_call: TRBV27
cdr3_nt: TGTGCCAGCGGGGACAGGAACAACTACAATGAGCAGTTCTTC
cdr3_aa: CASGDRNNYNEQFF

d_call: TRBD1
j_call: TRBJ1-5
clone_size: few
v_call: TRBV19
cdr3_nt: TGTGCCAGTAGGGACAGGGCGGATCAGCCCCAGCATTTT
cdr3_aa: CASRDRADQPQHF

d_call: .
j_call: TRBJ2-7
clone_size: .
v_call: TRBV6-2/TRBV6-3
cdr3_nt: TGTGCCAGCAGCATGGGGCGACGGGAGCAGTACTTC
cdr3_aa: CASSMGRREQYF